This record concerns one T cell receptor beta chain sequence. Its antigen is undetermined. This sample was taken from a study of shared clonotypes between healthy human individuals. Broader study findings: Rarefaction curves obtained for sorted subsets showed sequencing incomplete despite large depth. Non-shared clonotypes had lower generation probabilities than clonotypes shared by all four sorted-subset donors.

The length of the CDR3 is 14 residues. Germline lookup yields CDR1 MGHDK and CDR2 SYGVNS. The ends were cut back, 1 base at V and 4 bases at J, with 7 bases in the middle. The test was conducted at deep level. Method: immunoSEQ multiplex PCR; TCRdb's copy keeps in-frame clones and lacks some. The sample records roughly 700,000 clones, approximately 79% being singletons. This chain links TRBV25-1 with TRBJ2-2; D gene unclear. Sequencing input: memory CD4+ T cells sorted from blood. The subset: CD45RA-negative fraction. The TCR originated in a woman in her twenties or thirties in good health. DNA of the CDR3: TGTGCCAGCAGTGAATCGGCGAGCACCGGGGAGCTGTTTTTT. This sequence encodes CASSESASTGELFF.